This entry is about one T cell receptor (beta chain). Methods used by the authors: Quantification of nucleated cells was approximated via reference gene primer amplification. Repertoires were generated with immunoSEQ multiplex PCR, while TCRdb's copy carries only in-frame clones and drops some. V, J and clone size are those of that table, while D and trimming were read from the DNA. The sample lists roughly 150,000 clones; around 87% were seen once. This sample is part of a study of blood T cell repertoires in COVID-19. About the research overall: Samples taken during acute and convalescent COVID-19 were collected in the United States, Italy and Spain.

The V end was cut by 7 bases, the J end by 5 bases, with 16 bases between. Germline CDR1 MGHRA, CDR2 YSYEKL. This CDR3 comprises 14 residues. Participant reports of clinical history set cohort assignment. Individuals in the exposed group had encountered a COVID-19 case within 2 weeks preceding study entry. Specimen: PBMCs or T cells enriched from blood (not recorded which). This TCR derives from a woman aged 40 to 50 who had been exposed to COVID-19. The chain links TRBV4-1 to TRBJ2-3; no clear D gene. CDR3: CASTGPKDEDTQYF. The CDR3 DNA reads TGCGCCAGCACGGGTCCCAAGGATGAAGATACGCAGTATTTT.